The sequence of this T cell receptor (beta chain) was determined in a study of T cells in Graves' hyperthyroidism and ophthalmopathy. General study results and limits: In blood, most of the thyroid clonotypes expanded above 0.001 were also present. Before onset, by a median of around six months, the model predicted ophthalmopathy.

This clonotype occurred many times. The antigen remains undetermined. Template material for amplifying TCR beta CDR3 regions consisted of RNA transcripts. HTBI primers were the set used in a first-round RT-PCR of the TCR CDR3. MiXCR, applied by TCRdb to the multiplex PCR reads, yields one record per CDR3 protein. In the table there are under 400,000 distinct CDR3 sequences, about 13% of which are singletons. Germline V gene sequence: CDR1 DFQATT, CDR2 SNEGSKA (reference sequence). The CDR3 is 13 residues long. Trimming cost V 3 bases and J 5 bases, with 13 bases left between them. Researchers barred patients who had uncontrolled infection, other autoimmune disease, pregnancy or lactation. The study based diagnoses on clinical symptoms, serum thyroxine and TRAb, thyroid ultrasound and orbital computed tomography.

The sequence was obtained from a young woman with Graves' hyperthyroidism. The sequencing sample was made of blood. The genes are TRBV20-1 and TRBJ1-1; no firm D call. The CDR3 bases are TGCAGTGCTAGTCTGGTAGGAGAAACTGAAGCTTTCTTT. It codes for CSASLVGETEAFF.